One and the same sample provided the 12 T cell receptor beta chains below, sequenced in a study of CD8+ T cells in alopecia areata (dated by TCRdb to between 2017 and 2018). Sample time point, as interpreted from the label and publication: more than 3 weeks on oral tofacitinib. The meaning of the sample's treatment or condition label: oral pan-JAK inhibitor, 5-10 mg twice daily. The library was made by the immunoSEQ multiplex PCR assay. RNA was extracted from all samples and reverse transcribed into cDNA, which served as template for TCR sequencing. Not all clones reach the TCRdb copy of this immuneACCESS table, which keeps in-frame sequences only. Checked studies attribute under half of the gap to unresolved V genes and leave the rest unexplained. Within this sample are some 100,000 clones, with 58% of them counted one time only. Of the sample, around 30% falls within the top ten clones. The input for sequencing was CD8+ T cells sorted from blood, taken at week 4, from a patient treated with tofacitinib. These receptors were obtained from a human donor with alopecia areata.

This clone was recorded once. V usage is TRBV13 and J usage is TRBJ2-5; tentative D call: TRBD1 (6 bases). V shed 8 bases and J shed 7 bases, with 17 bases lying between them. Germline V gene lookup returns CDR1 PRHDT and CDR2 FYEKMQ (reference sequence). The CDR3 totals 13 residues. The chain's CDR3 is CASDRWGDGTQYF. The CDR3 nucleotides read TGTGCCAGCGACAGGTGGGGAGACGGGACCCAGTACTTC.

This rearrangement joins TRBV4-1 to TRBJ1-2, with D unclear. Trimming left V 0 bases short and J 5 bases short, with 13 bases between. CDR3 size: 15 residues. Germline CDR1 and CDR2: MGHRA and YSYEKL. CDR3 coding DNA: TGCGCCAGCAGCCAAGAAGCAGACCGAAGTTATGGCTACACCTTC. Amino acids: CASSQEADRSYGYTF.

This clone was detected only once. V usage is TRBV30 and J usage is TRBJ1-1, with D possibly TRBD1 on 5 matching bases. This CDR3 is 11 amino acids long. The V end lost 3 bases, the J end lost 5 bases, and 7 bases lay between the germline ends. The germline CDR1 and CDR2 sequences are GTSNPN and SVGIG (reference sequence). The CDR3 spells CAWRGETEAFF. CDR3 sequence (DNA): TGTGCCTGGAGGGGGGAAACTGAAGCTTTCTTT. The full variable domain, its missing parts supplied by reference TRBV30 and TRBJ1-1, is SQTIHQWPATLVQPVGSPLSLECTVEGTSNPNLYWYRQAAGRGLQLLFYSVGIGQISSEVPQNLSASRPQDRQFILSSKKLLLSDSGFYLCAWRGETEAFFGQGTRLTVV.

This clone was observed once. The chain joins TRBV5-1 to TRBJ1-1; perhaps TRBD1 as D (5 bases). This CDR3 has 15 amino acids. Trimming took off 0 bases at V and 7 bases at J, with 16 bases between the two ends. Looked up from germline, CDR1 is SGHRS and CDR2 is YFSETQ. This chain's CDR3 is CASSLEGTAAVEAFF. The CDR3 DNA sequence: TGCGCCAGCAGCTTGGAGGGGACCGCGGCTGTTGAAGCTTTCTTT. Full variable domain (rest looked up from reference TRBV5-1 and TRBJ1-1): KAGVTQTPRYLIKTRGQQVTLSCSPISGHRSVSWYQQTPGQGLQFLFEYFSETQRNKGNFPGRFSGRQFSNSRSEMNVSTLELGDSALYLCASSLEGTAAVEAFFGQGTRLTVV.

This clone was observed a handful of times. The chain uses TRBV5-6 and TRBJ2-7, with D hard to call. Germline V gene data show CDR1 as SGHDT and CDR2 as YYEEEE. The CDR3 is made up of 14 amino acids. The germline V and J ends were trimmed by 2 bases and 0 bases, with 9 bases remaining between them. The CDR3 region has the DNA TGTGCCAGCAGCTTCGAACTTAGCTCCTACGAGCAGTACTTC. Translating gives CASSFELSSYEQYF.

This clone was detected only a few times. The V call is TRBV7-9, the J call TRBJ1-1; D is undetermined. The germline gives CDR1 SEHNR, CDR2 FQNEAQ (reference sequence). The CDR3 length is 12 residues. V lost 1 base, J lost 8 bases, and 8 bases lay in between. In DNA form, the CDR3 reads TGTGCCAGCAGCTTAGGCAGTCAAGAAGCTTTCTTT. Residues: CASSLGSQEAFF.

J is TRBJ1-2 and V is TRBV27; D is undetermined. The length of the CDR3 is 12 residues. CDR1 is MNHEY and CDR2 is SMNVEV in the germline V gene (reference sequence). Trimming took off 4 bases at V and 4 bases at J, with 7 bases between the two ends. Here the CDR3 reads CASSSESYGYTF. The CDR3 nucleotides read TGTGCCAGCAGTTCGGAAAGCTATGGCTACACCTTC.

The gene calls are TRBV28 and TRBJ2-5; 9 nucleotides align to TRBD2. This CDR3 contains 16 residues. Germline V gene lookup returns CDR1 MDHEN and CDR2 SYDVKM. Unmatched junction bases numbered 12, after V lost 6 bases and J lost 4 bases. The CDR3 loop is CASSLEGRGGAETQYF. The CDR3 nucleotides are TGTGCCAGCAGCCTGGAGGGGCGGGGGGGCGCAGAGACCCAGTACTTC.

This clone was found a few times. CDR3 amino acids: CSVEPPSVGLAKNIQYF. The CDR3 nucleotides read TGCAGCGTCGAACCGCCCTCGGTGGGGCTAGCCAAAAACATTCAGTACTTC. This chain joins TRBV29-1 and TRBJ2-4; maybe TRBD1 (5 bases). Germline CDR1 and CDR2: SQVTM and ANQGSEA. CDR3 length equals 17 residues. The V end lost 6 bases, the J end lost 0 bases, and 21 bases lay between the germline ends.

CDR3 region: CASSYELTGADGYTF. Written as DNA, the CDR3 is TGTGCCAGCAGCTACGAATTAACAGGGGCTGATGGCTACACCTTC. The chain recombines TRBV7-2 with TRBJ1-2; 7 nucleotides match TRBD1. Germline loops: CDR1 SGHTA, CDR2 FQGNSA. V gave up 4 bases and J gave up 6 bases; unmatched junction bases: 11. The CDR3 has 15 amino acids.

CDR3 bases: TGTGCCTGGAGTCCCCTTGTGGGGTACAATGAGCAGTTCTTC. Translating gives CAWSPLVGYNEQFF. The chain combines TRBV30 with TRBJ2-1; D unclear. CDR1 GTSNPN and CDR2 SVGIG come from the germline V gene (reference sequence). The CDR3 is made up of 14 amino acids. The ends were cut back, 2 bases at V and 4 bases at J, with 12 bases in the middle.

In DNA, the CDR3 is TGTGCCACCTCGGACAGGGGGGACAATCAGCCCCAGCATTTT. The encoded protein is CATSDRGDNQPQHF. The chain links TRBV27 to TRBJ1-5, with TRBD1 identical over 10 bases. Germline CDR1 and CDR2: MNHEY and SMNVEV (reference sequence). After removal of 10 bases from V and 3 bases from J, the junction contained 6 bases not matched to a gene. The CDR3 covers 14 residues.